What follows are 24 T cell receptor beta chains derived from one specimen sequenced in a study of CD8+ T cells in alopecia areata. Described treatment: oral pan-JAK inhibitor, 5-10 mg twice daily. Sequencing used cDNA as its template, made by extracting RNA and reverse transcribing it. Sequencing was performed with immunoSEQ multiplex PCR; in TCRdb, only in-frame clones are kept and a portion is missing. Of some 180,000 clones in the sample, about 53% were seen once. The sample in question was CD8+ T cells sorted from blood, obtained at week 24, from a patient treated with tofacitinib. The receptors come from a human donor with alopecia areata.

This sequence joins TRBV25-1 and TRBJ1-1; D is unclear. In germline, CDR1 is MGHDK, CDR2 SYGVNS. V was shortened by 8 bases and J by 2 bases, with 12 bases between the two germline ends. This CDR3 region has 13 residues. The CDR3 region is CASLAAVNTEAFF. The DNA for the CDR3 is TGTGCCAGCCTCGCAGCAGTAAACACTGAAGCTTTCTTT.

This clone came up once. The chain links TRBV5-1 to TRBJ2-5, with 10 bases identical to TRBD1. In germline, CDR1 is SGHRS, CDR2 YFSETQ. Trimming at V came to 0 bases and at J to 2 bases, leaving 13 bases not matched to a gene. This CDR3 contains 19 residues. The DNA of the CDR3 is TGCGCCAGCAGCTTGGATCCGAACCACCGGGACAGGGGACAAGAGACCCAGTACTTC. This codes for CASSLDPNHRDRGQETQYF.

The chain uses TRBV10-3 and TRBJ2-7; 7 nucleotides align to TRBD1. CDR3 length equals 12 residues. V shed 11 bases and J 2 bases; nucleotides not matched to a gene: 6. Germline assignment: CDR1 ENHRY and CDR2 SYGVKD. The chain's CDR3 is CALMTGTYEQYF. In DNA, the CDR3 is TGTGCCCTGATGACAGGGACCTACGAGCAGTACTTC.

This clone has just one count. This CDR3 is also generated by other DNA sequences in the sample. The chain couples TRBV13 to TRBJ1-1; D unclear. CDR3 size: 12 residues. Trimming removed 6 bases from V and 1 base from J, with 6 bases in between. Germline V gives CDR1 PRHDT, CDR2 FYEKMQ (reference sequence). CDR3 in amino acids: CASSGGNTEAFF. CDR3 DNA: TGTGCCAGCAGTGGTGGGAACACTGAAGCTTTCTTT.

This clone was observed a handful of times. For the CDR3, the DNA is TGTGCCAGTACCATTGGGCCTTCCGCAGATACGCAGTATTTT. Its translation: CASTIGPSADTQYF. The chain recombines TRBV19 with TRBJ2-3; no reliable D call. The V gene's germline CDR1 is LNHDA and CDR2 SQIVND (reference sequence). This CDR3 is 14 amino acids long. Trimming removed 7 bases from V and 4 bases from J, with 15 bases in between.

This chain uses TRBV4-3 with TRBJ2-7; D not certain. V was clipped by 0 bases and J by 4 bases, with 10 bases between them. The germline gives CDR1 LGHNA, CDR2 YSLEER. This CDR3 has 14 residues. CDR3 region: CASSQDWQPYEQYF. CDR3 nucleotide sequence: TGCGCCAGCAGCCAAGATTGGCAGCCATACGAGCAGTACTTC.

This clone turned up a few times. V usage is TRBV11-2 and J usage is TRBJ2-1; D is unresolved. V lost 5 bases and J lost 11, with 10 bases in between. The CDR3 spans 11 residues. CDR1 is SGHAT and CDR2 is FQNNGV in the germline V gene. CDR3 nucleotides: TGTGCCAGCAGCCAAGACGAGAAGCAGTTCTTC. Protein product: CASSQDEKQFF.

The chain combines TRBV7-3 with TRBJ2-5; 8 positions match TRBD2. This CDR3 has 16 residues. Germline V gives CDR1 SGHTA, CDR2 FQGTGA. With 6 bases clipped from V and 4 bases from J, the junction kept 13 bases outside the gene matches. CDR3 sequence: CASSLYPGLGVETQYF. CDR3 in DNA: TGTGCCAGCAGTTTATATCCGGGACTAGGGGTAGAGACCCAGTACTTC.

The chain links TRBV30 to TRBJ1-1, with D possibly being TRBD1 (5 bases). The germline V gene encodes CDR1 GTSNPN and CDR2 SVGIG (reference sequence). The ends were cut back, 2 bases at V and 6 bases at J, with 10 bases in the middle. The CDR3 covers 12 residues. CDR3 region: CAWSWGRAEAFF. The CDR3 region has the DNA TGTGCCTGGAGTTGGGGGAGAGCTGAAGCTTTCTTT.

The V call is TRBV7-9, the J call TRBJ1-1, with 8 bases that match TRBD1. CDR3 length equals 13 residues. Germline V CDR1 and CDR2: SEHNR, FQNEAQ (reference sequence). After removal of 4 bases from V and 11 bases from J, the junction contained 9 bases not matched to a gene. CDR3 in DNA: TGTGCCAGCAGCTCCACAGGGGGGGACGAGGCTTTCTTT. Translation gives CASSSTGGDEAFF.

J is TRBJ2-7 and V is TRBV7-9; no firm D call. Between the trimmed V and J ends, which lost 5 bases and 3 bases, there was a span of 11 bases. The CDR3 covers 13 residues. The V gene's germline CDR1 is SEHNR and CDR2 FQNEAQ (reference sequence). CDR3 in DNA: TGTGCCAGCAGCCCCCCGGACCGCTACGAGCAGTACTTC. Residues: CASSPPDRYEQYF.

The chain is built from TRBV9 and TRBJ1-1; no definite D call. The CDR3 has 12 residues. The V end was cut by 2 bases, the J end by 3 bases, with 5 bases between. The V gene's germline CDR1 is SGDLS and CDR2 YYNGEE. The CDR3 DNA sequence: TGTGCCAGCAGCGTCTCGGACACTGAAGCTTTCTTT. It encodes CASSVSDTEAFF. Based on the CDR3 plus reference TRBV9 and TRBJ1-1, the full variable domain is DSGVTQTPKHLITATGQRVTLRCSPRSGDLSVYWYQQSLDQGLQFLIQYYNGEERAKGNILERFSAQQFPDLHSELNLSSLELGDSALYFCASSVSDTEAFFGQGTRLTVV.

The rearrangement uses TRBV10-1 and TRBJ2-7; D perhaps matches TRBD1 (6 bases). Per the germline V gene, CDR1 is WNHNN and CDR2 is SYGVQD (reference sequence). The CDR3 runs to 14 residues. The V end was cut by 5 bases, the J end by 3 bases, with 14 bases between. In DNA form, the CDR3 reads TGCGCCAGCAGTTATTCGACAGGCGACTACGAGCAGTACTTC. This gives the protein CASSYSTGDYEQYF.

The J gene is TRBJ2-7, the V gene TRBV2; D gene uncertain. Germline CDR1 is SNHLY and CDR2 is FYNNEI. Trimming took 6 bases from V and 0 from J, leaving 15 bases between them. This CDR3 has 15 amino acids. The CDR3 nucleotides read TGTGCCAGCAGGGAACCTACAGATACCTCCTACGAGCAGTACTTC. It is translated as CASREPTDTSYEQYF.

The chain joins TRBV4-1 to TRBJ1-6; no firm D call. The CDR3 is 12 amino acids. Germline values: CDR1 MGHRA, CDR2 YSYEKL. Deletions cut 4 bases from V and 7 bases from J, with 5 bases between. In nucleotides, the CDR3 is TGCGCCAGCAGCCGGGGAAATTCACCCCTCCACTTT. Protein product: CASSRGNSPLHF.

This clone appeared a few times. CDR3 DNA: TGCGCCAGCAGCCAAGGTGCAGGGGGCTACGAGCAGTACTTC. Protein product: CASSQGAGGYEQYF. The gene calls are TRBV4-3 and TRBJ2-7; 7 nucleotides align to TRBD1. CDR3 size: 14 residues. With 1 base clipped from V and 3 bases from J, the junction kept 3 bases outside the gene matches. The germline V gene has CDR1 LGHNA and CDR2 YSLEER.

The V and J genes are TRBV29-1 and TRBJ2-7; the match to TRBD1 covers 10 bases. Germline V lookup: CDR1 SQVTM, CDR2 ANQGSEA. The CDR3 is 14 amino acids. The V and J ends lost 5 bases and 3 bases, in that order; junction bases with no gene match: 7. CDR3 coding DNA: TGCAGCGTTCTGATCCGGGACAGGGGCTACGAGCAGTACTTC. Translated, it gives CSVLIRDRGYEQYF.

This clone came up once. The CDR3 sequence is CASSHRDRLYNEQFF. The CDR3 DNA reads TGTGCCAGCAGCCACCGGGACAGGCTTTACAATGAGCAGTTCTTC. The chain combines TRBV14 with TRBJ2-1; 8 bases are shared with TRBD1. The CDR3 runs to 15 residues. Trimming cost V 3 bases and J 4 bases; bases outside gene matches: 5. CDR1 is SGHDN and CDR2 is FVKESK in the germline V gene.

This clone was detected only a few times. This chain connects TRBV4-3 to TRBJ1-5; TRBD1 matches 10 bases. Trimming removed 3 bases from V and 7 bases from J; junction bases left unmatched: 6. Germline V gene sequence: CDR1 LGHNA, CDR2 YSLEER. This CDR3 is 15 amino acids long. This CDR3 reads CASSQGTGDDQPQHF. As DNA, the CDR3 is TGCGCCAGCAGCCAGGGGACAGGGGATGACCAGCCCCAGCATTTT.

V usage is TRBV30 and J usage is TRBJ1-1; D is uncertain. This CDR3 region has 14 residues. CDR1 and CDR2 from the germline V gene are GTSNPN and SVGIG (reference sequence). V gave up 3 bases and J gave up 1 base, with 12 bases separating them. As DNA, the CDR3 is TGTGCCTGGAGACACCGGGCAGCGAACACTGAAGCTTTCTTT. This gives the protein CAWRHRAANTEAFF.

This clone occurred a few times. The chain is built from TRBV30 and TRBJ2-7; D uncertain. This CDR3 has 13 residues. Germline V gene data show CDR1 as GTSNPN and CDR2 as SVGIG (reference sequence). V was shortened by 0 bases and J by 2 bases, with 8 bases between the two germline ends. The CDR3 loop is CAWSVAEAYEQYF. In nucleotides, the CDR3 is TGTGCCTGGAGTGTCGCAGAAGCCTACGAGCAGTACTTC.

This clone was counted a few times. V is TRBV7-9 and J is TRBJ2-2; D ambiguous. CDR1 and CDR2 from the germline V gene are SEHNR and FQNEAQ (reference sequence). Trimming removed 3 bases at V and 7 bases at J, with 6 bases between. The CDR3 runs to 12 residues. This chain's CDR3 is CASSFVGGELFF. The DNA for the CDR3 is TGTGCCAGCAGCTTCGTGGGCGGGGAGCTGTTTTTT. The full variable domain, its missing parts supplied by reference TRBV7-9 and TRBJ2-2, is DTGVSQNPRHKITKRGQNVTFRCDPISEHNRLYWYRQTLGQGPEFLTYFQNEAQLEKSRLLSDRFSAERPKGSFSTLEIQRTEQGDSAMYLCASSFVGGELFFGEGSRLTVL.

The gene calls are TRBV13 and TRBJ1-2; 9 bases are a match to TRBD1. With 2 bases clipped from V and 1 base from J, the junction kept 2 bases outside the gene matches. Germline V lookup: CDR1 PRHDT, CDR2 FYEKMQ (reference sequence). This CDR3 region has 15 residues. The CDR3: CASSLPGQGNYGYTF. The CDR3 bases are TGTGCCAGCAGCTTACCGGGACAGGGTAACTATGGCTACACCTTC.

This chain joins TRBV30 and TRBJ1-4; D is undetermined. V shed 7 bases and J shed 4 bases, with 7 bases lying between them. The CDR3 covers 11 residues. Germline CDR1 and CDR2: GTSNPN and SVGIG (reference sequence). The CDR3 loop is CASDRNEKLFF. DNA for the CDR3: TGTGCCTCGGACCGTAATGAAAAACTGTTTTTT.